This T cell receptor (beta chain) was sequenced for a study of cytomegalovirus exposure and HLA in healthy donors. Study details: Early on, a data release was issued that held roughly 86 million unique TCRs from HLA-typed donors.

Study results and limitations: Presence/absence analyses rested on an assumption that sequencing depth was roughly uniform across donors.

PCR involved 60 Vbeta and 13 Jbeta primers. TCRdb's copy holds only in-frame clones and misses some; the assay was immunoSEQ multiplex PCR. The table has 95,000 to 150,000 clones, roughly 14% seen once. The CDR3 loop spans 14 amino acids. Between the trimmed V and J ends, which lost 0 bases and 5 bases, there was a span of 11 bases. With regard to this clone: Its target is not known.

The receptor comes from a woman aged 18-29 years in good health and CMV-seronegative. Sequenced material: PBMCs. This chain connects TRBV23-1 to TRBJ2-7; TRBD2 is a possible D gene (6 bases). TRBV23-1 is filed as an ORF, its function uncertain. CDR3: CASSQSGGVNEQYF. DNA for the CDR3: TGCGCCAGCAGTCAATCCGGGGGAGTCAACGAGCAGTACTTC.